This T cell receptor beta chain comes out of a study of cytomegalovirus exposure and HLA in healthy donors (TCRdb year 2017). Looking at the study overall: An earlier analysis of several hundred of the donors reported about 260 Gb of sequence data and roughly 120 million unique TCR beta sequences obtained from 180 million or so T cells. An early release that covered more than 550 HLA-typed donors contained around 300 gigabases of sequencing data and tens of millions of unique TCR sequences. Of the 300 to 450 genotyped donors, 81% fell in the genetic ancestry cluster associated with self-reported Caucasian donors. The study aimed to test whether signatures of past pathogen exposure could be identified by cataloging public T cell receptors. The study used immunosequencing to profile the T cell repertoires of 666 subjects and linked those repertoires to cytomegalovirus serostatus. In addition to the first cohort of 666 subjects, a separate validation cohort of approximately 120 different subjects was used. The study combined high-throughput TCR immunosequencing, statistical association of individual TCRs with disease status, and machine learning to predict cytomegalovirus infection status. To study patterns of TCR occurrence, a later analysis re-analyzed previously published TCR beta repertoires from several hundred donors and added high-resolution HLA genotyping. In the later analysis, no new phenotypic data were used to find candidate immune exposures; instead, reliance was placed on TCR beta sequences and their occurrence across donors. An earlier analysis of 587 of the donors applied high-throughput TCR beta sequencing to assess whether each TCR beta V gene segment acted as functional or pseudogenic. Donor age, sex, ethnicity and CMV serostatus were compiled alongside the repertoire data. In a later genetic analysis, genome-wide SNP genotypes for 398 of the 666 donors were used, and that subset was treated as a discovery cohort. All discovery cohort repertoires had been generated on a single sequencing platform. HLA typing included class I and class II loci at four-digit resolution. The number of donors typed differed by locus, with about 629-640 for A, B, C, DRB1 and DQB1, 522 for DQA1, 600 to 610 for DPA1, and under 490 for DPB1. A handful of DR-DQ haplotypes were handled as single units for association and clustering because linkage in the cohort was strong. Among roughly 370 genotyped donors of the cohort, an average of around 240,000 unique TCR beta nucleotide sequences were sequenced per donor, roughly 18% of them non-productive.

Results and caveats for the whole study, not just this receptor: A cluster of highly shared sequence variants was judged likely to represent a technical artifact of the sequencing pipeline. In a later genetic analysis, fewer N-insertions in productive TCRs were reported among donors in an Asian-associated ancestry cluster than the 666-donor mean. Because some donors lacked HLA typing at each locus, the association tests relied only on the typed subset. The classifier was reported to diagnose cytomegalovirus status with high specificity and sensitivity in both the original cohort and the validation cohort. In a later analysis, HLA-associated TCR beta chains were found to be more clonally expanded and to have lower generation probabilities than equally common non-associated chains. When HLA alleles, especially DR and DQ, strongly co-occurred, TCR associations were difficult to assign to individual alleles. The authors suggested that the approach could potentially be generalized to other disease states and immunological phenotypes. A few of the identified cytomegalovirus-associated TCR beta chains were confirmed in vitro to be specific for cytomegalovirus antigens. In a later analysis, several top co-occurrence clusters were reported to appear linked to parvovirus B19, influenza, CMV and Epstein-Barr virus. A later analysis associated 16,951 TCR beta sequences with specific HLA alleles at a false discovery rate of 0.05. CMV serostatus was the only immune exposure information available for the cohort. A further reported finding was that TCR beta sequences accurately predicted the HLA-A and HLA-B alleles for most subjects in the first cohort. Roughly 17 rarely observed V segments, including chromosome 9 orphons, were excluded from the earlier analysis of several hundred of the donors because counts were too low. The cohort was sequenced for TCR beta chains only, and without alpha or paired-chain data the features that could be detected were limited. Because the 87-base-pair reads could not distinguish some IMGT-functional V segments, including TRBV6-2 and TRBV6-3, those segments were excluded. The study gave a list of some 150 TCR beta chains associated with cytomegalovirus. The presence/absence analyses assumed that sequencing depth was roughly uniform across donors, and that assumption may not be true. A later analysis found that most CMV-associated TCR beta chains appeared HLA-restricted, with HLA associations seemingly driven largely by CMV exposure. Broadly in line with IMGT annotations, most TCR beta V segments showed up in productive rearrangements about 87% or about 30% of the time in an earlier analysis of roughly 590 of the donors. According to a later analysis, TCR association rates differed among HLA loci, with DRB1 alleles showing the most associated TCRs and HLA-C alleles showing the fewest. Across donors, most TCR sequences were observed very rarely, whereas some public TCRs were present in many individuals. Correlated functional status among segregating V segments might be attributable to linkage disequilibrium, but an unknown experimental factor could not be ruled out. V-gene and J-gene trimming of TCR beta chains was associated with a missense DCLRE1C variant in a later genetic analysis, and the association was replicated in an independent cohort.

The CDR3, from cysteine to phenylalanine, totals 13 residues. The read is trimmed to its CDR3 DNA, 39 bases read in frame from base 1. Taken from the germline V gene (reference sequence), the CDR1 and CDR2 loops are SEHNR and FQNEAQ. The junction carries 8 bases between V and J, which are trimmed by 5 bases and 2 bases respectively. In total, more than 500 healthy bone marrow donors made up the cohort. At the time of sampling, every cohort member was nominally healthy, though immune exposures that went unrecorded were likely present. The donor was CMV seropositive and was included in the group of 250 to 350 seropositive cohort members. A peripheral blood sample was collected from each donor, and TCR beta sequencing was performed on peripheral blood mononuclear cells. The Qiagen DNeasy Blood Extraction Kit was used to extract genomic DNA from the blood cell samples. In regard to this clone: No antigen is known for it.

Libraries were built with the immunoSEQ multiplex PCR assay. The multiplex PCR relied on a mix of 60 forward primers for TCR Vbeta segments and 13 reverse primers for TCR Jbeta segments. The CDR3 region of rearranged TCR beta genes was amplified from genomic DNA with a multiplex PCR assay. The amplified TCR beta libraries were sequenced on the Illumina HiSeq System as 87-base-pair reads. For the original study's pipeline: Across the roughly 700 repertoires, a later analysis counted roughly 77 million unique TCR beta chains, approximately 12 million of which were shared by at least two donors. Raw reads were error-corrected and collapsed into unique sequences by a nearest-neighbor algorithm in which closely related sequences were merged to remove PCR and sequencing errors. Alignment of CDR3 sequences to IMGT reference sequences was used to assign V, D and J gene segments. For a sequence to be retained, a match of at least six nucleotides was required to both a V gene segment and a J gene segment. Rearrangements were classified as productive when the CDR3 lacked stop codons and remained in frame with V and J, and all other rearrangements were classified as non-productive. CDR3 was defined by IMGT convention, running from the second conserved V-encoded cysteine to the conserved J-encoded phenylalanine. The earlier analysis of fewer than 700 of the donors excluded sequences that lacked an unambiguous match to a single V gene segment. In an earlier analysis of approximately 550 of the donors, V segments were called functional above 56.7% productive rearrangements and were called segregating when the between-donor standard deviation exceeded 5%. A statistical classification framework was developed to diagnose cytomegalovirus status using the catalog of TCR beta chain sequences. A later analysis assigned V and J genes by comparing TCR nucleotide sequences with IMGT/GENE-DB human TR gene sequences. A later analysis assigned CDR3 sequences and most-parsimonious VDJ recombination scenarios with the TCRdist pipeline. A later analysis defined each TCR beta chain by its CDR3 amino acid sequence plus V-gene family, and excluded reads lacking a unique V-gene family. A later analysis removed 592 highly shared, low-generation-probability nucleotide sequences to deal with suspected cross-contamination and a sequencing artifact. In a later analysis, a clonal expansion index was calculated for each public chain from normalized within-repertoire ranks of inferred template counts. In a later analysis, generation probabilities were computed using a VDJ recombination model fitted to out-of-frame rearrangements, and the results were checked against IGoR. Hypergeometric tests were used in a later analysis to score TCR-TCR, TCR-HLA and TCR-CMV co-occurrence, with a repertoire-size bias correction applied to the TCR pairs. False discovery rates were estimated in a later analysis by permuting HLA or CMV assignments 20 times. A later analysis grouped co-occurring TCRs with DBSCAN, adding TCRdist sequence similarity when clustering within HLA-allele-positive subsets. For co-occurrence clustering, repertoires with fewer than 30,000 or more than 120,000 public chains were excluded, along with five or six repertoires with anomalous nucleotide sharing. TCRdb limited this immuneACCESS table to in-frame rearrangements with V and J called. A share of clones is missing; checked studies link under half to unresolved V genes, and the rest is unexplained. D and trimming come from the DNA, and the V and J calls and clone size come from that table. The table kept for this sample lists more than 40,000 clones. The ten largest clones capture roughly 26% of the sample.

The receptor was isolated from a man in his forties in good health and CMV-seropositive. The chain joins TRBV7-9 to TRBJ2-3, with no confidently assigned D gene. The sequenced sample was PBMCs. The DNA sequence follows: TGTGCCAGCAGCCTCCCGTACACAGATACGCAGTATTTT. It codes for CASSLPYTDTQYF.